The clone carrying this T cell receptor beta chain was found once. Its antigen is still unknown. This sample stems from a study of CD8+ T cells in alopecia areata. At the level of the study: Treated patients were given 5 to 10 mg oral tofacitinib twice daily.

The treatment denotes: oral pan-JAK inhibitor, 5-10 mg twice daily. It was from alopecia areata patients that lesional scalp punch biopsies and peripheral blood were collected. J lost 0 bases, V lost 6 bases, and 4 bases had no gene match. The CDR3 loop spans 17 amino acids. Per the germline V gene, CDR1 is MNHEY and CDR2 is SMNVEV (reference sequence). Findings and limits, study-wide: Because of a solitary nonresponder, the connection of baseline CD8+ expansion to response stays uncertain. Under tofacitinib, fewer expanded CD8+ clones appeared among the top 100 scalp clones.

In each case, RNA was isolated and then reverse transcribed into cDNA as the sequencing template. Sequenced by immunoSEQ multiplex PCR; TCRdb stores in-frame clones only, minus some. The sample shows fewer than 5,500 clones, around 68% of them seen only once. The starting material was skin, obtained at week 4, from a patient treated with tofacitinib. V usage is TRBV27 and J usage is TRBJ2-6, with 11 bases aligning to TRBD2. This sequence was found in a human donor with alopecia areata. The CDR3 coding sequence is TGTGCCAGCAGCCGTACTAGCGGGAGCTCTGGGGCCAACGTCCTGACTTTC. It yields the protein CASSRTSGSSGANVLTF.